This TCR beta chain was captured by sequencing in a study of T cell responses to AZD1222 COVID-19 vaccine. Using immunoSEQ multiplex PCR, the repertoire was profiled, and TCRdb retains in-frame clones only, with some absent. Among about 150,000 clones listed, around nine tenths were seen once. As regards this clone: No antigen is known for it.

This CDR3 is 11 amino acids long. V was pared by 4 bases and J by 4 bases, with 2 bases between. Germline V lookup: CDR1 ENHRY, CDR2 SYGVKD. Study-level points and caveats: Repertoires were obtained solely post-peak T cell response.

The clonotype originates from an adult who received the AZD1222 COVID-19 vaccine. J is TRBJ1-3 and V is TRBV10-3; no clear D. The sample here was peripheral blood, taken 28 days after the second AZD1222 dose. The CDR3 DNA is TGTGCCATCAGTGCCGGAAACACCATATATTTT. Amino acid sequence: CAISAGNTIYF.